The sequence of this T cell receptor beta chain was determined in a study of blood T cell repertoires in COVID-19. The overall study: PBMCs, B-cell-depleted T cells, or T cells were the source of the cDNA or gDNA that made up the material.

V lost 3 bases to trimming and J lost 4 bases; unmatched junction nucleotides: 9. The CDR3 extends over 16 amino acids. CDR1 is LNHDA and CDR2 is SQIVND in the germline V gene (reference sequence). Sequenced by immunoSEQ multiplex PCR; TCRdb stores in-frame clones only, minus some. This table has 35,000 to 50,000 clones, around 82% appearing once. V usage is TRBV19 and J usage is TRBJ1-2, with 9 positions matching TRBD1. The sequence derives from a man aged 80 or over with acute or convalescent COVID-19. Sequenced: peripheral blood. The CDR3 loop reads CASSISSPGQGYGYTF. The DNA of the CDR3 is TGTGCCAGTAGTATTTCCTCACCGGGACAGGGCTATGGCTACACCTTC.